One T cell receptor beta chain is described in this entry. This sample is part of a study of control samples from healthy donors and cancer patients. Repertoires were generated with immunoSEQ multiplex PCR, while TCRdb's copy carries only in-frame clones and drops some. The table records roughly 84,000 clones, about nine tenths of them present only once. With 2 bases clipped from V and 6 bases from J, the junction kept 10 bases outside the gene matches. The germline V gene encodes CDR1 ENHRY and CDR2 SYGVKD. This CDR3 has 17 amino acids. Material: blood. This TCR came from a man aged 50 to 59 in good health. The V gene is TRBV10-3, the J gene TRBJ2-2; 9 bases align to TRBD2. CDR3 protein: CAISEEVAGVFPGELFF. The CDR3 nucleotides are TGTGCCATCAGTGAGGAAGTAGCGGGGGTTTTTCCCGGGGAGCTGTTTTTT.